This T cell receptor beta chain was captured by sequencing in a study of T cells in Graves' hyperthyroidism and ophthalmopathy. Per the germline V gene, CDR1 is SQVTM and CDR2 is ANQGSEA. V lost 3 bases and J 2 bases, leaving 16 bases between the germline ends. The CDR3 is made up of 15 amino acids. This clonotype was detected ten times or more. The CDR3 regions of TCR beta were amplified from RNA transcripts. TCR CDR3 underwent first-round RT-PCR with the HTBI primer set. TCRdb itself ran the multiplex PCR reads through MiXCR, one entry per CDR3 protein. The table includes around 720,000 distinct CDR3 sequences, over 35% detected once.

The sample consisted of blood. This clonotype originated in a woman aged 40 to 50 with Graves' hyperthyroidism. This chain connects TRBV29-1 to TRBJ1-2; the D is unclear. The DNA of the CDR3 is TGCAGCGTTGATAGCCCCAGCGAGCTGAACTATGGCTACACCTTC. This gives the protein CSVDSPSELNYGYTF.